The 22 T cell receptor beta chains presented below share a single source sample, sequenced in a study of T cells after yellow fever vaccination. TCRdb ran MiXCR on the 5' RACE reads and lists one entry per CDR3 protein. The sample records 250,000 to 400,000 distinct CDR3 sequences, roughly 4.3% being singletons. This specimen was PBMCs, taken 5 days after the yellow fever booster vaccination. These receptors all come from a man aged 18-30 years who received the YFV17D yellow fever vaccine.

This chain uses TRBV4-1 with TRBJ2-6; TRBD1 agrees at 7 bases. Germline V gene lookup returns CDR1 MGHRA and CDR2 YSYEKL. The CDR3 spans 18 residues. J lost 0 bases, V lost 1 base, and 6 bases had no gene match. CDR3 loop: CASSQGGQRSSGANVLTF. The CDR3, as DNA: TGCGCCAGCAGCCAAGGGGGACAGAGAAGCTCTGGGGCCAACGTCCTGACTTTC.

This chain connects TRBV20-1 to TRBJ1-1; perhaps TRBD1 as D (5 bases). CDR3 length equals 15 residues. V gave up 6 bases and J gave up 0 bases, with 17 bases separating them. Per the germline V gene, CDR1 is DFQATT and CDR2 is SNEGSKA (reference sequence). In DNA form, the CDR3 reads TGCAGTGCAGACGGACATCCGATCATGAACACTGAAGCTTTCTTT. It translates to CSADGHPIMNTEAFF.

This clonotype was detected many times. The chain carries TRBV10-2 and TRBJ2-5; D unresolved. Trimming pared 5 bases from V and 3 bases from J, leaving 13 bases between. CDR1 is WSHSY and CDR2 is SAAADI in the germline V gene. The CDR3 covers 14 residues. The CDR3 protein is CASSRVPREETQYF. DNA for the CDR3: TGCGCCAGCAGTCGTGTACCCCGGGAAGAGACCCAGTACTTC.

A few counts support this clonotype. J is TRBJ1-5 and V is TRBV7-2, with TRBD1 matching over 7 bases. Losses at the gene ends were 5 bases for V and 2 bases for J; bases not matched to a gene: 6. Germline loops: CDR1 SGHTA, CDR2 FQGNSA. The CDR3 length is 15 residues. The CDR3 region has the DNA TGTGCCAGCAGCCCCTTTGACAGGGGCAATCAGCCCCAGCATTTT. Translating it yields CASSPFDRGNQPQHF.

This clonotype showed up just a few times. V usage is TRBV7-2 and J usage is TRBJ2-1, with TRBD2 matching over 15 bases. Germline assignment: CDR1 SGHTA and CDR2 FQGNSA. The CDR3 has 19 residues. J was trimmed by 5 bases and V by 4 bases; bases with no gene match: 12. The CDR3 coding sequence is TGTGCCAGCAGCTCGCCCACCGCTGGACTAGCGGGGGGGGACAATGAGCAGTTCTTC. It is translated as CASSSPTAGLAGGDNEQFF.

The chain joins TRBV6-2 or TRBV6-3 to TRBJ2-5; 7 positions match TRBD1. In germline, CDR1 is MNHEY, CDR2 SVGEGT. The CDR3 loop spans 17 amino acids. With V trimmed by 1 base and J by 0 bases, 8 bases remained unmatched. CDR3 nucleotides: TGTGCCAGCAGTTACTTATCAGGGGACAGCTACCAAGAGACCCAGTACTTC. This encodes CASSYLSGDSYQETQYF.

The genes are TRBV11-2 and TRBJ1-1; weak D call: TRBD1 (5 bases). From germline, CDR1 is SGHAT and CDR2 FQNNGV. This CDR3 is 15 amino acids long. The V end lost 4 bases, the J end lost 2 bases, and 14 bases lay between the germline ends. This chain's CDR3 is CASSWSRGRNTEAFF. The CDR3 nucleotides are TGTGCCAGCAGCTGGTCGAGGGGAAGAAACACTGAAGCTTTCTTT.

This clonotype was detected a few times. The J gene is TRBJ2-1, the V gene TRBV6-4; 10 bases line up with TRBD2. CDR3 size: 15 residues. CDR1 is MRHNA, CDR2 SNTAGT, per germline. Trimming at V came to 2 bases and at J to 5 bases, leaving 3 bases not matched to a gene. CDR3 DNA sequence: TGTGCCAGCAGTGACGGGACTAGCGTACACAATGAGCAGTTCTTC. Amino acid sequence: CASSDGTSVHNEQFF.

The J gene is TRBJ2-7, the V gene TRBV20-1, with TRBD1 matching over 7 bases. Germline trimming cut 0 bases from V and 6 bases from J; bases unmatched to any gene: 8. CDR1 is DFQATT and CDR2 is SNEGSKA in the germline V gene (reference sequence). CDR3 size: 14 residues. The CDR3 bases are TGCAGTGCTAGAGAAGGGGGCGCGGCTTCCGAGCAGTACTTC. Translating it yields CSAREGGAASEQYF.

Ten or more counts support this clonotype. The CDR3 bases are TGTGCCATCGGGGAGGCGTCAGTCCAAGAGACCCAGTACTTC. This sequence encodes CAIGEASVQETQYF. The chain recombines TRBV10-3 with TRBJ2-5, with D possibly matching TRBD2 (6 bases). Germline V gene sequence: CDR1 ENHRY, CDR2 SYGVKD. CDR3 length equals 14 residues. V was trimmed by 8 bases and J by 1 base, leaving 14 bases between them.

This clonotype was detected a few times. The chain links TRBV7-3 to TRBJ2-7; a possible D gene is TRBD1 (6 bases). The V end was cut by 5 bases, the J end by 6 bases, with 17 bases between. This CDR3 is built from 14 residues. Germline CDR1 is SGHTA and CDR2 is FQGTGA. Here the CDR3 reads CASSPTGGSGEQYF. CDR3 nucleotide sequence: TGTGCCAGCAGCCCCACTGGGGGCTCGGGCGAGCAGTACTTC.

This clonotype has a handful of counts. CDR3 loop: CASRDSAEYNEQFF. The CDR3 DNA reads as TGCGCCAGCAGAGACAGCGCGGAGTACAATGAGCAGTTCTTC. The V and J genes are TRBV5-1 and TRBJ2-1, with D maybe TRBD1 (5 bases). The V gene lost 5 bases and the J gene lost 4 bases, with 13 bases spanning the gap. There are 14 residues in the CDR3. Germline V lookup: CDR1 SGHRS, CDR2 YFSETQ.

There are a few counts of this clonotype. The chain recombines TRBV4-3 with TRBJ2-2; 8 bases map to TRBD1. CDR3 size: 16 residues. Germline trimming cut 4 bases from V and 6 bases from J; bases unmatched to any gene: 10. Germline-derived CDR1 and CDR2 are LGHNA and YSLEER. The CDR3 sequence: CASSPGGQGVPGELFF. CDR3 sequence (DNA): TGCGCCAGCAGCCCAGGCGGACAGGGCGTCCCCGGGGAGCTGTTTTTT.

The chain is built from TRBV18 and TRBJ2-5; TRBD2 might be the D (6 bases). Trimming took 4 bases from V and 0 from J, leaving 12 bases between them. The germline gives CDR1 KGHSH, CDR2 LQKENI. The CDR3 has 15 amino acids. The CDR3 DNA follows: TGTGCCAGCTCACGAGGACTACGGGACCAAGAGACCCAGTACTTC. Protein sequence: CASSRGLRDQETQYF.

The V and J genes are TRBV7-9 and TRBJ1-5, with TRBD1 as a possible D gene (5 bases). V was pared by 6 bases and J by 7 bases, with 13 bases between. Germline V gene data show CDR1 as SEHNR and CDR2 as FQNEAQ (reference sequence). The CDR3 loop spans 13 amino acids. CDR3 loop: CASSLREGQPQHF. The CDR3 DNA follows: TGTGCCAGCAGTCTTCGGGAGGGGCAGCCCCAGCATTTT.

This chain links TRBV20-1 with TRBJ1-5, with D perhaps matching TRBD1 (5 bases). V was shortened by 5 bases and J by 0 bases, with 8 bases between the two germline ends. The CDR3 extends over 13 amino acids. Germline assignment: CDR1 DFQATT and CDR2 SNEGSKA (reference sequence). The CDR3 coding sequence is TGCAGTGCTGTGGGACTTAGCAATCAGCCCCAGCATTTT. Translation: CSAVGLSNQPQHF.

Ten or more counts support this clonotype. This rearrangement joins TRBV10-3 to TRBJ2-7; TRBD2 agrees at 7 bases. The trim removed 0 bases at V and 3 bases at J, leaving 5 bases unmatched. Germline CDR1 and CDR2: ENHRY and SYGVKD. The CDR3 is 15 residues long. CDR3 bases: TGTGCCATCAGTGAGTCTCCGGGACTACTCTACGAGCAGTACTTC. Its protein is CAISESPGLLYEQYF.

V usage is TRBV6-5 and J usage is TRBJ2-7; D perhaps matches TRBD1 (6 bases). Trimming removed 5 bases at V and 10 bases at J, with 15 bases between. CDR1 MNHEY and CDR2 SVGAGI come from the germline V gene. The CDR3 contains 12 residues. CDR3 residues: CASSALDSTQYF. DNA for the CDR3: TGTGCCAGCAGTGCCCTGGACAGTACCCAGTACTTC.

This clonotype was detected many times. This chain joins TRBV9 and TRBJ2-7; D is possibly TRBD1 or TRBD2 (5 bases each). V dropped 0 bases and J dropped 6 bases, with 13 bases sitting between them. The CDR3 runs to 14 residues. Germline V lookup: CDR1 SGDLS, CDR2 YYNGEE. For the CDR3, the DNA is TGTGCCAGCAGCGTAGGAGCAGGGAGTCGCGAGCAGTACTTC. Protein: CASSVGAGSREQYF.

The chain carries TRBV4-1 and TRBJ2-1, with 12 bases that match TRBD2. The CDR3 spans 15 residues. Germline CDR1 reads MGHRA; CDR2 reads YSYEKL. With 2 bases clipped from V and 9 bases from J, the junction kept 5 bases outside the gene matches. The CDR3 nucleotides are TGCGCCAGCAGCCAACTAGCGGGGGGGCGGATTGAGCAGTTCTTC. This codes for CASSQLAGGRIEQFF.

The gene calls are TRBV3-1 and TRBJ1-2; TRBD1 might be the D (6 bases). This CDR3 comprises 16 residues. Germline V gives CDR1 LGHDT, CDR2 YNNKEL (reference sequence). V lost 0 bases and J lost 4, with 15 bases in between. The CDR3 spells CASSQDGGGRSYGYTF. The CDR3, as DNA: TGTGCCAGCAGCCAAGATGGGGGGGGCCGGTCCTATGGCTACACCTTC.

This clonotype was counted only a few times. The chain joins TRBV20-1 to TRBJ2-7; 9 bases are shared with TRBD1. Germline V lookup: CDR1 DFQATT, CDR2 SNEGSKA (reference sequence). The CDR3 spans 14 residues. Trimming cost V 6 bases and J 2 bases; bases outside gene matches: 8. The CDR3 DNA sequence: TGCAGTGCCCTAACAGGGGGCCACACCTACGAGCAGTACTTC. This translates into CSALTGGHTYEQYF.